The clone carrying this TCR beta chain has only a few counts. The CDR3 consists of 14 residues. CDR1 and CDR2 (germline): KGHSH, LQKENI. J was trimmed by 7 bases and V by 3 bases; bases with no gene match: 9. The data are from a study of blood T cell repertoires in COVID-19. For the study at large: The analysed material was cDNA or gDNA that came from T cells, B-cell-depleted T cells, or PBMCs.

Authors' methods: Nucleated cell counts were estimated from reference gene primer amplification. Clones were sequenced by immunoSEQ multiplex PCR, and TCRdb holds only the in-frame ones, with some missing. The DNA was the basis for D and trimming; V, J and clone size are from that table. The repertoire consists of around 180,000 clones, with approximately 85% occurring once and the leading ten covering around 7%. Enrollment of patients from Seattle took place during active infection, with longitudinal follow-up. The sequenced sample was peripheral blood. This TCR was recovered from a man older than 75 with COVID-19, enrolled during active disease. V is TRBV18 and J is TRBJ2-7; 7 bases map to TRBD1. The CDR3, as DNA: TGTGCCAGCTCACCTCTGAGGTCCAGGGGGGAGCAGTACTTC. As protein: CASSPLRSRGEQYF.